This T cell receptor (beta chain) was documented in a study of T cell changes during pregnancy in multiple sclerosis. Here immunoSEQ multiplex PCR was the method, and the copy in TCRdb shows in-frame clones only, minus some. This repertoire shows over 35,000 clones, about 92% found once; its top ten account for under 1.5%. V gave up 3 bases and J gave up 6 bases; unmatched junction bases: 5. The CDR3 extends over 14 amino acids. Germline CDR1 is LGHNA and CDR2 is YSLEER. The source is a female donor with multiple sclerosis, enrolled in a pregnancy study. The V call is TRBV4-3, the J call TRBJ2-7; 10 bases match TRBD2. Sequenced material: peripheral blood. The CDR3 sequence: CASSQGLASAEQYF. CDR3 DNA sequence: TGCGCCAGCAGCCAGGGACTAGCGTCGGCCGAGCAGTACTTC.